This T cell receptor beta chain was recovered during a study of blood T cell repertoires in COVID-19. As for the study in general: The samples span acute and convalescent COVID-19 from the United States, Italy and Spain.

In the source study's methods: Nucleated cell number was recorded as an estimate derived from reference gene primer amplification. Only in-frame clones appear in the TCRdb table, and some are missing; sequencing was by immunoSEQ multiplex PCR. The V and J calls and clone size come from that table; D and trimming were worked out from the DNA. The table records 100,000 to 150,000 clones, more than 70% of them present only once. The origin of this receptor is a woman aged 55 to 70 with acute or convalescent COVID-19. Sequenced material: peripheral blood.

The CDR3 DNA reads as TGCGCCAGCAGCTTGGCAGGGGAAAGGGGTGAAAAACTGTTTTTT. Its protein product is CASSLAGERGEKLFF. This chain joins TRBV5-1 and TRBJ1-4, with a tentative D call TRBD1 (6 bases). This CDR3 has 15 residues. Germline CDR1 reads SGHRS; CDR2 reads YFSETQ. V lost 0 bases, J lost 7 bases, and 13 bases lay in between.